There are many counts of the clone carrying this T cell receptor (beta chain). Four PCR rounds used nested alpha and beta constant region primers plus the SP2 primer. MiXCR, run by TCRdb on the 5' RACE reads, gives a single entry per CDR3 protein. The sample contains 45,000 to 55,000 distinct CDR3 sequences, about 4.8% of which appear only once. This sample stems from a study of naive and memory T cell subsets. The library had UMIs added by 3' ligation of an oligonucleotide to TCR cDNA. Reverse transcription used DNase-treated unsorted total RNA, aiming for 1 to 1000 ng. This CDR3 is 12 amino acids long. CDR1 and CDR2 (germline): SQVTM, ANQGSEA. The V gene end was trimmed by 3 bases and the J gene end by 4 bases; junction bases not matched to a gene: 0.

This clonotype was obtained from a female donor in good health. J is TRBJ2-3 and V is TRBV29-1; 8 nucleotides line up with TRBD1. The CDR3 region has the DNA TGCAGCGTTGAGACAGGGGCAGATACGCAGTATTTT. Its translation is CSVETGADTQYF.